A single T cell receptor (beta chain) is shown here with its context. The sample originates from a study of blood T cell repertoires in COVID-19. The wider study: COVID-19 samples, acute and convalescent, were from the United States, Italy and Spain. The cDNA or gDNA used as material had been derived from T cells, B-cell-depleted T cells, or PBMCs.

Assay used: immunoSEQ multiplex PCR; TCRdb lists only in-frame clones, some missing. The data hold 250,000 to 350,000 clones, with more than 70% observed a single time. The junction had 5 bases not matched to a gene; V was cut back by 7 bases and J by 2 bases. The germline CDR1 and CDR2 sequences are MNHEY and SVGAGI. This CDR3 region has 14 residues. The sample taken for sequencing was peripheral blood. This chain joins TRBV6-5 and TRBJ2-7, with 10 bases fitting TRBD2. The sequence was collected from a woman aged 25 to 45 with COVID-19, enrolled during active disease. In DNA, the CDR3 is TGTGCCAGCATGGGGCTAGCGGGAGCCTACGAGCAGTACTTC. The encoded protein is CASMGLAGAYEQYF.